This T cell receptor (beta chain) emerged from a study of cytomegalovirus exposure and HLA in healthy donors. This clone was seen more than once but under ten times. The PCR employed 60 Vbeta primers together with 13 Jbeta primers. Using immunoSEQ multiplex PCR, the repertoire was profiled, and TCRdb retains in-frame clones only, with some absent. The sample has about 160,000 clones; approximately 80% are singletons. This CDR3 has 14 amino acids. Looked up from germline, CDR1 is SNHLY and CDR2 is FYNNEI. The V end was cut by 3 bases, the J end by 1 base, with 10 bases between. The chain has TRBV2 and TRBJ2-7; TRBD2 might be the D (6 bases). The sequenced sample was PBMCs. This sequence was found in a woman in her 30s in good health and CMV-seropositive. CDR3 protein: CASSDILASYEQYF. The CDR3 DNA sequence: TGTGCCAGCAGTGATATACTAGCTTCCTACGAGCAGTACTTC.